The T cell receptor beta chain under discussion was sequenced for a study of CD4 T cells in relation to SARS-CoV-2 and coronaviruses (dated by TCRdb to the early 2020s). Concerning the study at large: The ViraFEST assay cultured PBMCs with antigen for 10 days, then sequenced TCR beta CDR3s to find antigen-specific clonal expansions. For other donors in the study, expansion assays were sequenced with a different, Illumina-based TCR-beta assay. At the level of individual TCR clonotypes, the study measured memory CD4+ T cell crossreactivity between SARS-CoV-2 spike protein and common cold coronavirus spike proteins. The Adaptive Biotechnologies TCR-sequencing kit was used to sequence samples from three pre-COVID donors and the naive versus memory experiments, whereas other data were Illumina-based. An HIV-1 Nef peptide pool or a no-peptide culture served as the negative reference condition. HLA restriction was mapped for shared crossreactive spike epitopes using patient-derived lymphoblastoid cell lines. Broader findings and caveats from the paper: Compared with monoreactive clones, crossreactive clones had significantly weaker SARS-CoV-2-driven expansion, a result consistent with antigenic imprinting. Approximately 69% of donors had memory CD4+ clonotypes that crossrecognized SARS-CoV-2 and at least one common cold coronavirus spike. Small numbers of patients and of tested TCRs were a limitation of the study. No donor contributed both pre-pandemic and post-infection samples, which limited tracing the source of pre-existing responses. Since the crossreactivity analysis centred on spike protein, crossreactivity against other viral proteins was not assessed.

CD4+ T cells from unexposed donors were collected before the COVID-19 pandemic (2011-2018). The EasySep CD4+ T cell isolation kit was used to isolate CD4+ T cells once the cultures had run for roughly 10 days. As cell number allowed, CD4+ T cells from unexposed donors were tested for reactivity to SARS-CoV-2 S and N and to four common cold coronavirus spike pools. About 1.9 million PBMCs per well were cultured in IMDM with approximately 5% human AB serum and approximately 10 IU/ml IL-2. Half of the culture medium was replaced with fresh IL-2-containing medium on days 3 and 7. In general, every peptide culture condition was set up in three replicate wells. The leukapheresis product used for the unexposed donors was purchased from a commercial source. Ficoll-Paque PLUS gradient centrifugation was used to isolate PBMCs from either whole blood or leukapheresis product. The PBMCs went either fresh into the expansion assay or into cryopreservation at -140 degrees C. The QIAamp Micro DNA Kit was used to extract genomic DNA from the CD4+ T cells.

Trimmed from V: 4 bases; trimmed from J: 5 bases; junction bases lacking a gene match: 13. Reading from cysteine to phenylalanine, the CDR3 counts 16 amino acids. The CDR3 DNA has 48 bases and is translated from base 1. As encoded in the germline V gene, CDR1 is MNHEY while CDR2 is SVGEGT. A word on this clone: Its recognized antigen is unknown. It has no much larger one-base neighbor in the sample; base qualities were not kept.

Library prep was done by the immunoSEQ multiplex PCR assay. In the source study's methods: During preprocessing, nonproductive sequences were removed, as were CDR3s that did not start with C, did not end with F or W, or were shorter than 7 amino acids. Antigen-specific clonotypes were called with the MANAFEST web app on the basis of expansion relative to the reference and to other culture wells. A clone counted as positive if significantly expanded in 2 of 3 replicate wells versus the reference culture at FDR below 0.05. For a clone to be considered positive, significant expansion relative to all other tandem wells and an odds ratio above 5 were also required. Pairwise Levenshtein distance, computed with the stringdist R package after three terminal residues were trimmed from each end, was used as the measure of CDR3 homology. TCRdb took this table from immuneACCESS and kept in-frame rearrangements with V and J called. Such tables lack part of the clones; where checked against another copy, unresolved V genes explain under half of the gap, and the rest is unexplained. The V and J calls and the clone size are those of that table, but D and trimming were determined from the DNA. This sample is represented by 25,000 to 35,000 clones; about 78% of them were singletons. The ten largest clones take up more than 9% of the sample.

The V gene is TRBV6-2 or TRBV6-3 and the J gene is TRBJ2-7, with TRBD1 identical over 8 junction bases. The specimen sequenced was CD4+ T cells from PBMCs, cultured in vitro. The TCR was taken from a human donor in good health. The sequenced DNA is TGTGCCAGCAGTTCAAGTTGGGGCAGGGGGCGCGACGAGCAGTACTTC. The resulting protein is CASSSSWGRGRDEQYF.